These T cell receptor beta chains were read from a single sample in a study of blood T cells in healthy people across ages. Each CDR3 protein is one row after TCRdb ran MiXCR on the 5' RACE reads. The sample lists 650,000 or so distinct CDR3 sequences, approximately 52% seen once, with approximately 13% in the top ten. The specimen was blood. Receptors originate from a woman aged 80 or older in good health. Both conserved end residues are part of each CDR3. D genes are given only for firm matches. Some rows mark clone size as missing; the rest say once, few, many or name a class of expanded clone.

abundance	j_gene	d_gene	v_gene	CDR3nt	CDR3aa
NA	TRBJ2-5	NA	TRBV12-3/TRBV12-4	TGTGCCAGCAGAAAGATGGAGACCCAGTACTTC	CASRKMETQYF
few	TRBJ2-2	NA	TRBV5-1	TGCGCCAGCAGCCTAACACAGAACACCGGGGAGCTGTTTTTT	CASSLTQNTGELFF
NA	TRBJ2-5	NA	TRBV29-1	TGCAGCGCCAATCCCATGGAGACCCAGTACTTC	CSANPMETQYF
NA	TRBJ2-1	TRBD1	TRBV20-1	TGCAGTGCACCTGGGACAGGGAGGACCAATGAGCAGTTCTTC	CSAPGTGRTNEQFF
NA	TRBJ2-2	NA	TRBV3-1	TGTGCCAGCAGCCTACACAGCACCGGGGAGCTGTTTTTT	CASSLHSTGELFF
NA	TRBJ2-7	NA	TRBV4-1	TGCGCCAGCAGCAGGATAGCGGTTTACAATGAGCAGTACTTC	CASSRIAVYNEQYF
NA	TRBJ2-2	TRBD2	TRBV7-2	TGTGCCAGCAGCTTACGGACTAGTTCGGTGACCGGGGAGCTGTTTTTT	CASSLRTSSVTGELFF
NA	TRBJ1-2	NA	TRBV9	TGTGCCAGCAGCGTCTCACAGGGAAGGCCCTATGGCTACACCTTC	CASSVSQGRPYGYTF
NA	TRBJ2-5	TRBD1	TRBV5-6	TGTGCCAGCAGCTTGGCCAACTCAGGGGGCCACAATGAGCAGTACTTC	CASSLANSGGHNEQYF
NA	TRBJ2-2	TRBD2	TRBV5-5	TGTGCCAGCAGCTGGGGACTAGCGGAACACACCGGGGAGCTGTTTTTT	CASSWGLAEHTGELFF
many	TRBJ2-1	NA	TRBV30	TGTGCCTGGAGTGCCCCCGAGGCTGAGCAGTTCTTC	CAWSAPEAEQFF
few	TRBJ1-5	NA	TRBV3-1	TGTGCCAGCAGCGGAGGAGCGAATCAGCCCCAGCATTTT	CASSGGANQPQHF
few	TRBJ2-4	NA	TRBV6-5	TGTGCCAGCAGTTACTCCAGGCCCACAGCCCAGGCCAAAAACATTCAGTACTTC	CASSYSRPTAQAKNIQYF
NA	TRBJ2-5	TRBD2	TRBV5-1	TGCGCCAGCAGCTTTCTAGCGGACCAAGAGACCCAGTACTTC	CASSFLADQETQYF
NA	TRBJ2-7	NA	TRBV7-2	TGTGCCAGCAGCTTAGGGCCGAGAGAGTCAGGTTACGAGCAGTACTTC	CASSLGPRESGYEQYF
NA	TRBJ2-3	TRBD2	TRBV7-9	TGTGCCAGCAGTCCCTTCAGCGGGGGGTTCCTCACAGATATGCAGTATTTT	CASSPFSGGFLTDMQYF
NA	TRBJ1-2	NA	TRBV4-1	TGCGCCAGCAGCCAAGCGGGACGATCGGGATTTGGCTACACCTTC	CASSQAGRSGFGYTF
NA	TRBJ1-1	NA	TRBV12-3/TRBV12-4	TGTGCCAGCAGTTTTTCTGGTCGGGACTACACTGAAGCTTTCTTT	CASSFSGRDYTEAFF
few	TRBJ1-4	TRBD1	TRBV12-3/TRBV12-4	TGTGCCAGCAGTTCCAACCGGGACAGGGGTGAAAAACTGTTTTTT	CASSSNRDRGEKLFF
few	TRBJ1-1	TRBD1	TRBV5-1	TGCGCCAGCACCCGGGACAGTAACACTGAAGCTTTCTTT	CASTRDSNTEAFF
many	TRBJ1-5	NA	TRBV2	TGCGCCAGCAGCTCTGACAGCAATCAGCCCCAGCATTTT	CASSSDSNQPQHF
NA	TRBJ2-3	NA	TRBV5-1	TGCGCCAGCAGCCCAGGGGTGGGTCAAGATACGCAGTATTTT	CASSPGVGQDTQYF
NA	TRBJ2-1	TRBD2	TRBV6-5	TGTGCCAGCCGTGTCACTAGCGGGTCCTACAATGAGCAGTTCTTC	CASRVTSGSYNEQFF
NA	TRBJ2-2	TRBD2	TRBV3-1	TGTGCCAGCACAGCCAAGGGAGGGGCTAACACCGGGGAGCTGTTTTTT	CASTAKGGANTGELFF
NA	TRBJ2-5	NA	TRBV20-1	TGCAGTGCCCCGTGGGTCGGGCAGGGAAAAGAGACCCAGTACTTC	CSAPWVGQGKETQYF
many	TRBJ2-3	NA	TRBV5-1	TGCGCCAGCAGCCTTCGGACACCCGAACTTACAGATACGCAGTATTTT	CASSLRTPELTDTQYF
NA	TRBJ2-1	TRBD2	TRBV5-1	TGCGCCGGCAGCTTGACTAGCGGAGTATACAATGAGCAGTTCTTC	CAGSLTSGVYNEQFF
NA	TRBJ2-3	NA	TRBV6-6	TGTGCCAGCAGGGGAACAGGACCAGATACGCAGTATTTT	CASRGTGPDTQYF
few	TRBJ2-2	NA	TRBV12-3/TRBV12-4	TGTGCCACCCGGGCCTACCCCGGGGAGCTGTTTTTT	CATRAYPGELFF
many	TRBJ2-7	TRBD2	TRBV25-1	TGTGCCAGCAGTGAAACCCTCACCGGGAGCGGGGCCTCTTCATACGAGCAGTACTTC	CASSETLTGSGASSYEQYF
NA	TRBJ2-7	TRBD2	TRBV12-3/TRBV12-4	TGTGCCAGCGGGCCAAGCGGGGGGGCCTACGAGCAGTACTTC	CASGPSGGAYEQYF
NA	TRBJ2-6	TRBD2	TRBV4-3	TGCGCCAGCAGCAAACAGCGGGAGAGCACTGGGGCCAACGTCCTGACTTTC	CASSKQRESTGANVLTF
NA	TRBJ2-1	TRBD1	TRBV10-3	TGTGCCACTGGGACAGGGGGTAATGAGCAGTTCTTC	CATGTGGNEQFF
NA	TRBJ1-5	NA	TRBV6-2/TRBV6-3	TGTGCCAGCACCCGACGAGGTCGGGGGAGCAATCAGCCCCAGCATTTT	CASTRRGRGSNQPQHF
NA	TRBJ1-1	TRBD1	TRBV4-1	TGCGCCAGCAGCCACCATAGGACAGGCCAGAACACTGAAGCTTTCTTT	CASSHHRTGQNTEAFF
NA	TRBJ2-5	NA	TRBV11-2	TGTGCCAGCAGCTTAGCCGCTCTGGGAGAGACCCAGTACTTC	CASSLAALGETQYF
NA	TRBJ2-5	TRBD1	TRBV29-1	TGCAGCGTTGAAGGAAGTGTTATGGGGGGGACAGGGGAAGAGACCCAGTACTTC	CSVEGSVMGGTGEETQYF
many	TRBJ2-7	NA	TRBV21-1	TGTGCCAGCAGCAAACGGCGGGACAGTGAAGAAAAAGACGAGCAGTACTTC	CASSKRRDSEEKDEQYF
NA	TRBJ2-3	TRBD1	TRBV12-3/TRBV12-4	TGTGCCAGCAGTGTCAGGGGGAGAGCAGATACGCAGTATTTC	CASSVRGRADTQYF
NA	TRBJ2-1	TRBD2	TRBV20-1	TGCAGTGCTAGAGATTTAGGGACTAGCGGGAGACAGGAGCAGTTCTTC	CSARDLGTSGRQEQFF
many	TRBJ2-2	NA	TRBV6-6	TGTGCCAGCAGTTACCTGCAAGACGGGGAGCTGTTTTTT	CASSYLQDGELFF
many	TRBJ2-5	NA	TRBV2	TGTGCCAGCCACTCATGGGAGACCCAGTACTTC	CASHSWETQYF
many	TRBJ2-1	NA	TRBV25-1	TGTGCCAGCAGTGAACCCACCTCCGGCCACAATGAGCAGTTCTTC	CASSEPTSGHNEQFF
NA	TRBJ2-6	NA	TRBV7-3	TGTGCCAGCAGCGGGAGAGGGGGGGCCAACGTCCTGACTTTC	CASSGRGGANVLTF
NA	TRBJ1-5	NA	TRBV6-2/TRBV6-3	TGTGCCAGCAGTTACTTGGCAGGCAATCAGCCCCAGCATTTT	CASSYLAGNQPQHF
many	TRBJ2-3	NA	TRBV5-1	TGCGCCAGCAGCTTGGAAGGACAACCAGATACGCAGTATTTT	CASSLEGQPDTQYF
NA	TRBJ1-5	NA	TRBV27	TGTGCCAGCAGTTTATCGAGACCGGGAAATCAGCCCCAGCATTTT	CASSLSRPGNQPQHF
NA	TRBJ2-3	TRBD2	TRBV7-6	TGTGCCAGCAGCTTATTTACTAGCGGGATGTCTAGCACAGATACGCAGTATTTT	CASSLFTSGMSSTDTQYF
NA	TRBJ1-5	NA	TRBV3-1	TGTGCCGGCAGCCAAGGAGGAGGGTATAGCAATCAGCCCCAGCATTTT	CAGSQGGGYSNQPQHF
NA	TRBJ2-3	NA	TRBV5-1	TGCGCCAGCAGCTTGAATCCCGGGCCTAGCACAGATACGCAGTATTTT	CASSLNPGPSTDTQYF
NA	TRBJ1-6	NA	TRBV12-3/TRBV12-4	TGTGCCAGCAGCCCAATCGGGGTTCTGAATTCACCCCTCCACTTT	CASSPIGVLNSPLHF
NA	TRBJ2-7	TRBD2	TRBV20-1	TGCAGTGCCCATCCGAGCCCGGGAGGCCCTTACGAGCAGTACTTC	CSAHPSPGGPYEQYF
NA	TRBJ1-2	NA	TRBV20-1	TGCAGTGCTAGAGTTGGGGACTATGGCTACACCTTC	CSARVGDYGYTF
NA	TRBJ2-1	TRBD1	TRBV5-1	TGCGCCAGCAGCTTCGGACAGGAATCCTACAATGAGCAGTTCTTC	CASSFGQESYNEQFF
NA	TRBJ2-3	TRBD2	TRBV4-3	TGCGCCAGCAGCCAAGCCTTTCTAGCGGGGGGGCTTATAAGCACAGATACGCAGTATTTT	CASSQAFLAGGLISTDTQYF
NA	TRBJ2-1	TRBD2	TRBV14	TGTGCCAGCAGCCCTTGGATGACTAGCGGGGGGTACAATGAGCAGTTCTTC	CASSPWMTSGGYNEQFF
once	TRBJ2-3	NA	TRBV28	TGTGCCAGCAGATCCTTAAATACGCAGTATTTT	CASRSLNTQYF
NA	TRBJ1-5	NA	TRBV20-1	TGCAGTGCTAGAGATCTGCAGGTCAATCAGCCCCAGCATTTT	CSARDLQVNQPQHF
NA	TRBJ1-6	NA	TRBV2	TGTGCCAGCAGTGAGGGCAGGGGTGGTTCACCCCTCCACTTT	CASSEGRGGSPLHF